A single sample gave rise to the 12 T cell receptor beta chains below, sequenced in a study of blood T cell repertoires in COVID-19. Clones were sequenced by immunoSEQ multiplex PCR, and TCRdb holds only the in-frame ones, with some missing. In the table there are some 120,000 clones, approximately 82% of which are singletons. The material sequenced was peripheral blood. The receptors were sampled from a woman aged 50 to 60 with acute or convalescent COVID-19.

This sequence joins TRBV27 and TRBJ1-2; possibly TRBD1 for D (5 bases). The length of the CDR3 is 14 residues. Germline V CDR1 and CDR2: MNHEY, SMNVEV (reference sequence). Trimming shortened V by 3 bases and J by 4 bases, and 12 bases separated the two germline ends. The CDR3 protein is CASSLLGGTYGYTF. CDR3 DNA: TGTGCCAGCAGTTTGCTGGGGGGTACCTATGGCTACACCTTC.

This clone is classed as medium-sized. V and J are TRBV6-5 and TRBJ1-1, with TRBD1 matching over 8 bases. The CDR3 runs 14 residues. The J segment lost 10 bases and the V segment lost 0 bases, leaving 7 bases of the junction unmatched. The germline V gene has CDR1 MNHEY and CDR2 SVGAGI. The chain's CDR3 is CASSYSGQGEGAFF. For the CDR3, the DNA is TGTGCCAGCAGTTACTCAGGACAGGGAGAGGGAGCTTTCTTT.

The rearrangement links TRBV27 to TRBJ2-2, with D possibly TRBD2 on 6 matching bases. This CDR3 is built from 14 residues. The germline gives CDR1 MNHEY, CDR2 SMNVEV (reference sequence). V lost 6 bases and J lost 4, with 12 bases in between. The CDR3 loop reads CASRNHGGTGELFF. As DNA, the CDR3 is TGTGCCAGCAGAAACCACGGGGGCACCGGGGAGCTGTTTTTT.

This chain uses TRBV4-2 with TRBJ2-1; 8 bases fit TRBD1. Trimming cost V 1 base and J 5 bases; bases outside gene matches: 7. The CDR3 sequence is 16 residues long. Germline V gives CDR1 LGHNA, CDR2 YNFKEQ. CDR3 bases: TGTGCCAGCAGCCAAGTAGGAGACAGGGGAAACAATGAGCAGTTCTTC. Residues: CASSQVGDRGNNEQFF.

This chain connects TRBV9 to TRBJ1-5; 9 bases agree with TRBD1. V was pared by 3 bases and J by 4 bases, with 2 bases of the junction left unmatched. The CDR3 loop spans 14 amino acids. Germline V CDR1 and CDR2: SGDLS, YYNGEE. The CDR3 DNA is TGTGCCAGCAGCGCTGGGACAGGGAATCAGCCCCAGCATTTT. Translated: CASSAGTGNQPQHF.

The chain uses TRBV10-3 and TRBJ1-3, with 7 nucleotides matching TRBD1. Looked up from germline, CDR1 is ENHRY and CDR2 is SYGVKD. The CDR3 contains 16 residues. V shed 3 bases, J shed 4 bases, and the junction held 9 bases outside the gene matches. CDR3 coding DNA: TGTGCCATCAGTGATTCAAGGGGGCACCTCGGAAACACCATATATTTT. The encoded protein is CAISDSRGHLGNTIYF.

This chain joins TRBV5-1 and TRBJ1-6; D may be TRBD1 (5 bases). CDR1 is SGHRS and CDR2 is YFSETQ in the germline V gene. V dropped 1 base and J dropped 5 bases, with 10 bases sitting between them. This CDR3 region has 15 residues. DNA of the CDR3: TGCGCCAGCAGCTTGCAGACAGTTAATAATTCACCCCTCCACTTT. Its translation is CASSLQTVNNSPLHF.

The chain recombines TRBV6-5 with TRBJ1-1, with D perhaps matching TRBD1 (5 bases). V lost 6 bases and J 0 bases, leaving 14 bases between the germline ends. CDR1 is MNHEY, CDR2 SVGAGI, per germline. This CDR3 has 15 residues. DNA for the CDR3: TGTGCCAGCAGAAACAGGCCAGGGCTGAACACTGAAGCTTTCTTT. Protein sequence: CASRNRPGLNTEAFF.

This clone occurred many times. The chain combines TRBV3-1 (or the pseudogene TRBV3-2) with TRBJ2-3; D is perhaps TRBD1 (5 bases). The V end lost 1 base, the J end lost 0 bases, and 11 bases lay between the germline ends. This CDR3 region has 16 residues. Per germline, CDR1 LGHDT and CDR2 YNNKEL (reference sequence). As DNA, the CDR3 is TGTGCCAGCAGCCAAGTGGCGACAGCTAGCACAGATACGCAGTATTTT. Residues: CASSQVATASTDTQYF.

The V call is TRBV10-1, the J call TRBJ2-1; D not resolved. The CDR3 length is 13 residues. Trimming removed 4 bases from V and 7 bases from J, with 11 bases in between. In germline, CDR1 is WNHNN, CDR2 SYGVQD (reference sequence). The CDR3 region is CASSGTVVNEQFF. CDR3 in DNA: TGCGCCAGCAGTGGAACAGTAGTGAATGAGCAGTTCTTC.

The chain links TRBV19 to TRBJ2-2, with D possibly being TRBD2 (7 bases). V was clipped by 3 bases and J by 4 bases, with 21 bases between them. The length of the CDR3 is 18 residues. Germline V lookup: CDR1 LNHDA, CDR2 SQIVND (reference sequence). The CDR3 DNA sequence: TGTGCCAGTAGTATTCCGTTTAGGGGGAGGGCCGCCACCGGGGAGCTGTTTTTT. As protein: CASSIPFRGRAATGELFF.

V gene TRBV18 combines with J gene TRBJ2-7, with 8 bases that match TRBD2. Germline V gives CDR1 KGHSH, CDR2 LQKENI. V gave up 3 bases and J gave up 0 bases; unmatched junction bases: 7. There are 16 residues in the CDR3. CDR3 region: CASSPETSGRSYEQYF. Here the CDR3 DNA reads TGTGCCAGCTCACCGGAAACTAGCGGACGCTCCTACGAGCAGTACTTC.